The entry that follows covers one T cell receptor beta chain sequence. Antigen unknown. The sample originates from a study of T cell responses to AZD1222 COVID-19 vaccine. Study outcomes and limitations: Only a handful of AZD1222 recipients tested seropositive at baseline. Nearly half of spike-specific TCRs reportedly target variant regions that are unmutated in the B.1.351 and B.1.1.7 variants.

Profiled with immunoSEQ multiplex PCR; TCRdb holds only in-frame clones, not every one. The data contain some 120,000 clones, approximately 88% of them singletons. In germline, CDR1 is SEHNR, CDR2 FQNEAQ (reference sequence). This CDR3 contains 13 residues. Trimming stripped 5 bases from V and 2 bases from J, with 9 bases between. Source: peripheral blood, taken on day 0 of MenACWY control vaccination. The TCR sequence derives from an adult in good health. This sequence joins TRBV7-9 and TRBJ2-5, with D uncertain. CDR3 sequence: CASSRPLQETQYF. CDR3 DNA sequence: TGTGCCAGCAGCCGCCCCCTACAAGAGACCCAGTACTTC. The full variable domain, completed using reference TRBV7-9 and TRBJ2-5, is DTGVSQNPRHKITKRGQNVTFRCDPISEHNRLYWYRQTLGQGPEFLTYFQNEAQLEKSRLLSDRFSAERPKGSFSTLEIQRTEQGDSAMYLCASSRPLQETQYFGPGTRLLVL.